This TCR beta chain was documented in a study of blood T cell repertoires in COVID-19. Study in general: Donors in the United States, Italy and Spain gave samples during acute or convalescent COVID-19.

Germline loops: CDR1 SGHTA, CDR2 FQGNSA. V was shortened by 5 bases and J by 2 bases, with 13 bases between the two germline ends. The CDR3 is 15 amino acids. Study processing details: Amplification with reference gene primers provided the estimates of nucleated cell counts. The assay was immunoSEQ multiplex PCR, and TCRdb's table has in-frame clones only and misses some. D and trimming were read from the DNA, whereas the V and J calls and clone size are those reported in that table. Altogether around 430,000 clones are present, more than 75% being singletons, with the ten largest covering about 10%.

Sequencing used PBMCs or T cells enriched from blood (not recorded which). V and J are TRBV7-2 and TRBJ1-5; D not certain. The sequence derives from a woman aged 45-65 years who had recovered from COVID-19. CDR3 bases: TGTGCCAGCAGCCGGGGAGGCAGCGGCAATCAGCCCCAGCATTTT. Translation gives CASSRGGSGNQPQHF.